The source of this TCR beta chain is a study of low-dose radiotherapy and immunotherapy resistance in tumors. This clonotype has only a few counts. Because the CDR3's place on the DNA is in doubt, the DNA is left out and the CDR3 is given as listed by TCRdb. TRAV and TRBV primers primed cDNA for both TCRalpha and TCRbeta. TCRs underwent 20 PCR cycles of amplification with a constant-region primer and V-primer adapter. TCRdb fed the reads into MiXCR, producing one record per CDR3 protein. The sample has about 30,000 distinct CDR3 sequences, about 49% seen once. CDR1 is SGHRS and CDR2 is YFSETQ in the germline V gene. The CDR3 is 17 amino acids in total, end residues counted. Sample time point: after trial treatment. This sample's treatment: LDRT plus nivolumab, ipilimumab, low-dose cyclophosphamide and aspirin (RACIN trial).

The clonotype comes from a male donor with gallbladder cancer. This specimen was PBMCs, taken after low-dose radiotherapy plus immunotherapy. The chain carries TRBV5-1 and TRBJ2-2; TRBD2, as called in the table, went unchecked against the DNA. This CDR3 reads CASSPSSGRNTGELFFF.